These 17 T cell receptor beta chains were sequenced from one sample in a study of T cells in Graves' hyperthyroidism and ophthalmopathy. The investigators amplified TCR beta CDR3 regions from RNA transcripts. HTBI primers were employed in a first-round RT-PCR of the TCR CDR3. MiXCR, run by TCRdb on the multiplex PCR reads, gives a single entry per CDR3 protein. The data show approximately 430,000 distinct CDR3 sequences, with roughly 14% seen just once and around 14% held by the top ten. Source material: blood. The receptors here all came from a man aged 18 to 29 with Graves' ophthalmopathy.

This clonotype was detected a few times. The CDR3 sequence: CASSLYSMFQETQYF. The DNA of the CDR3 is TGTGCCAGCAGTTTATATTCTATGTTCCAAGAGACCCAGTACTTC. The chain carries TRBV27 and TRBJ2-5; unclear D gene. The CDR3 loop spans 15 amino acids. V was trimmed by 1 base and J by 1 base, leaving 10 bases between them. Germline CDR1 MNHEY, CDR2 SMNVEV (reference sequence).

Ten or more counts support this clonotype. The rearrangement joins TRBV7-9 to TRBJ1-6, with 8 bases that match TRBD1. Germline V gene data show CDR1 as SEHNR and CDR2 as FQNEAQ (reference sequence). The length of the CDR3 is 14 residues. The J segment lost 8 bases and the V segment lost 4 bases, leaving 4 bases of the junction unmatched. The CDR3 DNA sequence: TGTGCCAGCAGCTCGCCGACAGGGGATTCACCCCTCCACTTT. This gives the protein CASSSPTGDSPLHF.

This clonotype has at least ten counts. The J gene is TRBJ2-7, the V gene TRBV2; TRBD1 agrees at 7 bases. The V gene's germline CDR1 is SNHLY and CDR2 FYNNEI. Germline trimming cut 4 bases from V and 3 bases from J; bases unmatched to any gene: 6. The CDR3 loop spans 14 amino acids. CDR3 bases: TGTGCCAGCAGTGGGGAACAGGGGAACTACGAGCAGTACTTC. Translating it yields CASSGEQGNYEQYF.

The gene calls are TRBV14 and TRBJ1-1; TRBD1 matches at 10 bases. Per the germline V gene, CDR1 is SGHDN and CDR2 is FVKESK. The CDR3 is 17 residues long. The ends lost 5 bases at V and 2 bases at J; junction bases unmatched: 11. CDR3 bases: TGTGCCAGCAGCTTCCGGGACAGGGGCCCTTTTAACACTGAAGCTTTCTTT. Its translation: CASSFRDRGPFNTEAFF.

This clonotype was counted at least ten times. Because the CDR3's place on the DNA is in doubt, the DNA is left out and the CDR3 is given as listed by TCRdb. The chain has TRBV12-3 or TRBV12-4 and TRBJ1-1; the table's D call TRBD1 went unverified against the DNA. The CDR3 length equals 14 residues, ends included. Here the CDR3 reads CASSFGAGIIEAFF.

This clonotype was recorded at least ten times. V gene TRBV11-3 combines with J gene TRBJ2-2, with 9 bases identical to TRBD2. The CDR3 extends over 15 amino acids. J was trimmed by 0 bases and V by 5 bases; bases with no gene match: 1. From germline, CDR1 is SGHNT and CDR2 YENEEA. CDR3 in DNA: TGTGCCAGCAGCCTAGCGGGAACGAACACCGGGGAGCTGTTTTTT. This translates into CASSLAGTNTGELFF.

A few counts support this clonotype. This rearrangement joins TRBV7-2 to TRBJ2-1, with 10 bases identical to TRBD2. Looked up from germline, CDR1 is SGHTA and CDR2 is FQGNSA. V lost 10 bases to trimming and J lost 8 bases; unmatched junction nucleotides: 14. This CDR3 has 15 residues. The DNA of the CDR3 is TGTGCCACCCTAGCTACGGGACTAGCGCTTGATGAGCAGTTCTTC. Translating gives CATLATGLALDEQFF.

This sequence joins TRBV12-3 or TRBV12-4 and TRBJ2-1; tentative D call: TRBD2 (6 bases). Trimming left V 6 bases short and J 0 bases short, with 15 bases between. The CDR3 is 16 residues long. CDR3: CASSPIGGTSYNEQFF. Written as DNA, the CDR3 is TGTGCCAGCAGCCCAATCGGCGGGACCTCCTACAATGAGCAGTTCTTC.

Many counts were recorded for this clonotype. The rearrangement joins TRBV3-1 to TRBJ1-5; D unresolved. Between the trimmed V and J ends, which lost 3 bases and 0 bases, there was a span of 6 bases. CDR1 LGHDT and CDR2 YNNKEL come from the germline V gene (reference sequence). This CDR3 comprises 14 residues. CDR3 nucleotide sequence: TGTGCCAGCAGCCAGAGTAATAGCAATCAGCCCCAGCATTTT. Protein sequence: CASSQSNSNQPQHF.

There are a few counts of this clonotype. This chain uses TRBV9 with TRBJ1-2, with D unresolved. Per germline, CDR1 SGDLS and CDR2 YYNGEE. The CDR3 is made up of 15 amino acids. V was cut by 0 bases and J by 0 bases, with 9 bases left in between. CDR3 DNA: TGTGCCAGCAGCGTAGACCAGAGCCCTAACTATGGCTACACCTTC. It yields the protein CASSVDQSPNYGYTF.

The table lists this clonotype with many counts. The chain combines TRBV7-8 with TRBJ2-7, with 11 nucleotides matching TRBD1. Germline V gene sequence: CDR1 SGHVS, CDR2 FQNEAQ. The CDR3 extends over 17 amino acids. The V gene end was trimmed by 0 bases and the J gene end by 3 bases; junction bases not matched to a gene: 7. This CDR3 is CASSLAFVGTGGYEQYF. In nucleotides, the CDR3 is TGTGCCAGCAGCTTAGCGTTCGTTGGGACAGGGGGCTACGAGCAGTACTTC. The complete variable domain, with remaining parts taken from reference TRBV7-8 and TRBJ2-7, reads GAGVSQSPRYKVAKRGQDVALRCDPISGHVSLFWYQQALGQGPEFLTYFQNEAQLDKSGLPSDRFFAERPEGSVSTLKIQRTQQEDSAVYLCASSLAFVGTGGYEQYFGPGTRLTVT.

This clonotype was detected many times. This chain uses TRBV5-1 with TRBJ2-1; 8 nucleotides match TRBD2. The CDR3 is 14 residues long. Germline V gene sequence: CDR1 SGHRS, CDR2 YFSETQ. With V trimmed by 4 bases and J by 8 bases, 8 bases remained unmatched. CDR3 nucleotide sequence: TGCGCCAGCAGCCCCCAGCGGGAGACCGATGAGCAGTTCTTC. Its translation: CASSPQRETDEQFF.

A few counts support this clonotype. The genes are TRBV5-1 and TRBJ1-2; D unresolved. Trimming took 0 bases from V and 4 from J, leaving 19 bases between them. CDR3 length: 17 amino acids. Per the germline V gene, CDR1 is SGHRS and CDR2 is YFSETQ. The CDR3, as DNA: TGCGCCAGCAGCTTGGCCGTGAGCACTAGCTCTGGCTATGGCTACACCTTC. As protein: CASSLAVSTSSGYGYTF.

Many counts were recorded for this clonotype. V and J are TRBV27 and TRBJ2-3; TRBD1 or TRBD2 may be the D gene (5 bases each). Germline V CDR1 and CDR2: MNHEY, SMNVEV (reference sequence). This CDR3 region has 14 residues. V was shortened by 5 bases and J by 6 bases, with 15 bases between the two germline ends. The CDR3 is CASSRDGHYDTQYF. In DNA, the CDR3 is TGTGCCAGCAGTCGGGACGGCCATTATGATACGCAGTATTTT.

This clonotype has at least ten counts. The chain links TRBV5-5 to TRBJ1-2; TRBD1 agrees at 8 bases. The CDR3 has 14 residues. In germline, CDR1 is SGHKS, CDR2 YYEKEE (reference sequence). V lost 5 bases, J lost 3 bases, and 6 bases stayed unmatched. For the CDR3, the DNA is TGTGCCAGCAGTTCCTTACAGGGGGACTATGGCTACACCTTC. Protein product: CASSSLQGDYGYTF.

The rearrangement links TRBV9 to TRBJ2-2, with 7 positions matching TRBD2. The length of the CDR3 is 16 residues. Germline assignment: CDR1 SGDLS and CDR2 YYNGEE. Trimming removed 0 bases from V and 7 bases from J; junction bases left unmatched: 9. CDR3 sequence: CASSVGGGVRDGELFF. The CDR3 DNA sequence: TGTGCCAGCAGCGTAGGGGGGGGAGTACGGGACGGGGAGCTGTTTTTT.

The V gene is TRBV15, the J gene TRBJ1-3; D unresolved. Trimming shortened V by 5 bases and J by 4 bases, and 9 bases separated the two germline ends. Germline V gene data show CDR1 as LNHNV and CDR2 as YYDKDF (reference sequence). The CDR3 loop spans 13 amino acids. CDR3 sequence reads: CATSDLQGNTIYF. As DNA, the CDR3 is TGTGCCACCAGCGACCTGCAGGGAAACACCATATATTTT.